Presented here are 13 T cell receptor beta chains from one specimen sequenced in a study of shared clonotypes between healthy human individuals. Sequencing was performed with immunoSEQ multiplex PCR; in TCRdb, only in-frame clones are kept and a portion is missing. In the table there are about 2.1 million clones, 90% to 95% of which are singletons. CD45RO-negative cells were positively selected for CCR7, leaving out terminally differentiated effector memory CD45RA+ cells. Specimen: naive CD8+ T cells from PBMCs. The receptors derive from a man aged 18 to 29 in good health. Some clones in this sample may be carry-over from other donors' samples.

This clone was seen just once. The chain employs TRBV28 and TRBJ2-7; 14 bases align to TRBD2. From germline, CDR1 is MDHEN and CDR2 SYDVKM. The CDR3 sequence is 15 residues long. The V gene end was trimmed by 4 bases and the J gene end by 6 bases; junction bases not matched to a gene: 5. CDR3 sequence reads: CASSWGLAGVFEQYF. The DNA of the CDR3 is TGTGCCAGCAGTTGGGGACTAGCGGGAGTCTTCGAGCAGTACTTC. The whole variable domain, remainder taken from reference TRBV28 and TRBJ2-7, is DVKVTQSSRYLVKRTGEKVFLECVQDMDHENMFWYRQDPGLGLRLIYFSYDVKMKEKGDIPEGYSVSREKKERFSLILESASTNQTSMYLCASSWGLAGVFEQYFGPGTRLTVT.

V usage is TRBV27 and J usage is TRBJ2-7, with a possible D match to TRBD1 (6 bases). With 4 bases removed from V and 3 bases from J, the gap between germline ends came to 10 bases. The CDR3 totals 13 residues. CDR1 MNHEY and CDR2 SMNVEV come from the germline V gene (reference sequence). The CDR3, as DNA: TGTGCCAGCAGTTGGACAGAACTCTACGAGCAGTACTTC. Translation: CASSWTELYEQYF.

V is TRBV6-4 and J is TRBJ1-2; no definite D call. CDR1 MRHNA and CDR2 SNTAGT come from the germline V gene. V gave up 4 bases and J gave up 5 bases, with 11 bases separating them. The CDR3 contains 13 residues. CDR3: CASSVSGTYGYTF. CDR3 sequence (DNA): TGTGCCAGCAGTGTATCAGGAACTTATGGCTACACCTTC.

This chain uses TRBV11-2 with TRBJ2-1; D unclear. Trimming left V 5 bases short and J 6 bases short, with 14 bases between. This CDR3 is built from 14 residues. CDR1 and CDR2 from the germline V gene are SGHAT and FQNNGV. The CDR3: CASSPRPSVNEQFF. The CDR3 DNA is TGTGCCAGCAGCCCTAGACCTTCGGTCAATGAGCAGTTCTTC. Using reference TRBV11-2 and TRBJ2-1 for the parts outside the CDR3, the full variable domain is EAGVAQSPRYKIIEKRQSVAFWCNPISGHATLYWYQQILGQGPKLLIQFQNNGVVDDSQLPKDRFSAERLKGVDSTLKIQPAKLEDSAVYLCASSPRPSVNEQFFGPGTRLTVL.

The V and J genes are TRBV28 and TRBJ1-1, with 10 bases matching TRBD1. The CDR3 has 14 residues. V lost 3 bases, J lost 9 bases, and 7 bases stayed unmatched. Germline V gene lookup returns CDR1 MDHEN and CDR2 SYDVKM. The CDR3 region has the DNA TGTGCCAGCAGTTTCGACAGGGGGCGCGTCAAAGCTTTCTTT. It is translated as CASSFDRGRVKAFF.

The CDR3 sequence: CASSPSSGVYQETQYF. CDR3 bases: TGTGCCAGCAGTCCAAGTAGCGGGGTCTACCAAGAGACCCAGTACTTC. The V gene is TRBV27, the J gene TRBJ2-5; 8 positions match TRBD2. Germline V gives CDR1 MNHEY, CDR2 SMNVEV (reference sequence). The CDR3 is 16 amino acids. After removal of 5 bases from V and 0 bases from J, the junction contained 8 bases not matched to a gene.

CDR3 coding DNA: TGTGCCAGCAGCTTGGCAACAGGGTACAATGAGCAGTTCTTC. Amino acid sequence: CASSLATGYNEQFF. This chain links TRBV11-3 with TRBJ2-1, with a tentative D call TRBD1 (6 bases). Germline lookup yields CDR1 SGHNT and CDR2 YENEEA. The CDR3 has 14 amino acids. Trimming shortened V by 3 bases and J by 4 bases, and 10 bases separated the two germline ends.

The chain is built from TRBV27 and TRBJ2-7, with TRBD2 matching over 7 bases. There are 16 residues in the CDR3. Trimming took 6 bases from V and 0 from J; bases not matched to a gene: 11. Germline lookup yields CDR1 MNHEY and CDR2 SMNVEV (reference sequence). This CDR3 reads CASSSRSGGTSYEQYF. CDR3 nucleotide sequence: TGTGCCAGCAGCTCACGATCGGGAGGTACCTCCTACGAGCAGTACTTC.

The CDR3: CASSLEWEPEAFF. CDR3 nucleotide sequence: TGTGCCAGCAGCTTAGAATGGGAACCTGAAGCTTTCTTT. This chain joins TRBV7-9 and TRBJ1-1; D gene ambiguous. CDR3 size: 13 residues. V was clipped by 1 base and J by 6 bases, with 9 bases between them. Germline lookup yields CDR1 SEHNR and CDR2 FQNEAQ (reference sequence). Together with reference TRBV7-9 and TRBJ1-1, the CDR3 gives the full variable domain: DTGVSQNPRHKITKRGQNVTFRCDPISEHNRLYWYRQTLGQGPEFLTYFQNEAQLEKSRLLSDRFSAERPKGSFSTLEIQRTEQGDSAMYLCASSLEWEPEAFFGQGTRLTVV.

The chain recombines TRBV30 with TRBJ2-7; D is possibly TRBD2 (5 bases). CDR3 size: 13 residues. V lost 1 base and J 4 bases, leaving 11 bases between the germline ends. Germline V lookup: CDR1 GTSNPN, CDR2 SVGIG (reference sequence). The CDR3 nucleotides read TGTGCCTGGAGTGACATGAGGGTATACGAGCAGTACTTC. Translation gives CAWSDMRVYEQYF.

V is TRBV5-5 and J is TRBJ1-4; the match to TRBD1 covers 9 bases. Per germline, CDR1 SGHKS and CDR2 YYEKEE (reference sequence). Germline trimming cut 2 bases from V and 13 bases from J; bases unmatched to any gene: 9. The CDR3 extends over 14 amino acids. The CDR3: CASSFPGTGLGLFF. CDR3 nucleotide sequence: TGTGCCAGCAGCTTCCCCGGGACAGGGTTGGGACTGTTTTTT. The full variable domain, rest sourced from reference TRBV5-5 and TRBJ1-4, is DAGVTQSPTHLIKTRGQQVTLRCSPISGHKSVSWYQQVLGQGPQFIFQYYEKEERGRGNFPDRFSARQFPNYSSELNVNALLLGDSALYLCASSFPGTGLGLFFGSGTQLSVL.

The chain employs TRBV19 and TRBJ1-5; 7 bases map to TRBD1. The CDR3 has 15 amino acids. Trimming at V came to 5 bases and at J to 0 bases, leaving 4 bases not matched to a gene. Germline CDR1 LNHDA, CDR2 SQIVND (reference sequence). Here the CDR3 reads CASSSRTGSNQPQHF. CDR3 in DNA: TGTGCCAGTAGTTCTCGGACAGGTAGCAATCAGCCCCAGCATTTT.

This CDR3 reads CASSPVRQETQYF. Here the CDR3 DNA reads TGTGCCAGCAGCCCGGTGAGACAAGAGACCCAGTACTTC. The rearrangement joins TRBV7-9 to TRBJ2-5; no reliable D call. CDR3 size: 13 residues. V shed 5 bases and J shed 2 bases, with 9 bases lying between them. Germline V gives CDR1 SEHNR, CDR2 FQNEAQ (reference sequence).